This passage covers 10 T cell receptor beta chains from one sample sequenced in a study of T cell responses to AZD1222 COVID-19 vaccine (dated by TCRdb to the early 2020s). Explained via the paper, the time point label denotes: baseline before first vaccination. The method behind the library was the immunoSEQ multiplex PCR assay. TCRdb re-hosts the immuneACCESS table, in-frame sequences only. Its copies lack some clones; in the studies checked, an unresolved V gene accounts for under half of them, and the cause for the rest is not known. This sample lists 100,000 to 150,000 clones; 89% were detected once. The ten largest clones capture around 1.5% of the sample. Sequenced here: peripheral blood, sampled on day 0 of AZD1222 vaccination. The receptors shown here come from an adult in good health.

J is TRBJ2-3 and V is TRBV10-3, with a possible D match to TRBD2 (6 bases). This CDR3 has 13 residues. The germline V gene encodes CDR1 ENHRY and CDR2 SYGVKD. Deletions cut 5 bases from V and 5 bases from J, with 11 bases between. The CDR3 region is CAISRELGDTQYF. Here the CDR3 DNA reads TGTGCCATCAGTCGGGAGTTGGGAGATACGCAGTATTTT.

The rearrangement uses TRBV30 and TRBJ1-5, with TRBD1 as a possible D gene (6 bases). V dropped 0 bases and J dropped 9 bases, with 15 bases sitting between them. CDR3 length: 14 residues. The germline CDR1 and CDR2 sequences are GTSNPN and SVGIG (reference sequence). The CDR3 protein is CAWSVRSGRGPQHF. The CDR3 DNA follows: TGTGCCTGGAGTGTGCGGAGTGGCAGGGGGCCCCAGCATTTT.

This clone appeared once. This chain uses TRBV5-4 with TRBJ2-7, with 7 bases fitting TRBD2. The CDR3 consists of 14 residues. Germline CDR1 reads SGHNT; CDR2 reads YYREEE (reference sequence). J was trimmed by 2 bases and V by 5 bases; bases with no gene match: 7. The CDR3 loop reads CASSPALAAYEQYF. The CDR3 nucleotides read TGTGCCAGCAGTCCCGCCCTAGCGGCCTACGAGCAGTACTTC.

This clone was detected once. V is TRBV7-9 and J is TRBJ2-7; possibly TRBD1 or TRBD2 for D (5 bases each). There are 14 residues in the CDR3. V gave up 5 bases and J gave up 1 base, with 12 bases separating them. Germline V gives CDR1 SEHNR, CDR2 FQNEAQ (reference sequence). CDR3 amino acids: CASSTGTASYEQYF. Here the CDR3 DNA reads TGTGCCAGCAGCACCGGGACGGCTTCCTACGAGCAGTACTTC.

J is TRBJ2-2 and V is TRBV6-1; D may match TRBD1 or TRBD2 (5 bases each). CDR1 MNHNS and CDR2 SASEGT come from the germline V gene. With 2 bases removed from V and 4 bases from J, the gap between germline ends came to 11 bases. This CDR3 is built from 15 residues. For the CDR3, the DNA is TGTGCCAGCAGTGAATTTGGGGGAATCACCGGGGAGCTGTTTTTT. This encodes CASSEFGGITGELFF.

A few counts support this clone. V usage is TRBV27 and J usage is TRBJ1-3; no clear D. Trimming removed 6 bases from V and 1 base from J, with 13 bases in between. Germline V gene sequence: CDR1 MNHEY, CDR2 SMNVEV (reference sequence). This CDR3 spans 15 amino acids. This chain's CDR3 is CASSLRRPSGNTIYF. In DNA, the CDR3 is TGTGCCAGCAGCCTTAGGAGGCCTTCTGGAAACACCATATATTTT.

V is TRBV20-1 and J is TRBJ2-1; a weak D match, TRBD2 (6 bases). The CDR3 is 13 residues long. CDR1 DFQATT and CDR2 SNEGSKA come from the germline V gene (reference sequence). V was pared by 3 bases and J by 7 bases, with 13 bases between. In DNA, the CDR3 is TGCAGTGCTAGTCGCGGGGCCCTTAATGAGCAGTTCTTC. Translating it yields CSASRGALNEQFF.

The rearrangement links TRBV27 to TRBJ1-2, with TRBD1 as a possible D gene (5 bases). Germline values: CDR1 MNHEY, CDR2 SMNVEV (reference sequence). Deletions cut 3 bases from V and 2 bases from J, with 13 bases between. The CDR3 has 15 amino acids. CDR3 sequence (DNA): TGTGCCAGCAGTTTCGTTCAGGGAGGAAACTATGGCTACACCTTC. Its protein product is CASSFVQGGNYGYTF.

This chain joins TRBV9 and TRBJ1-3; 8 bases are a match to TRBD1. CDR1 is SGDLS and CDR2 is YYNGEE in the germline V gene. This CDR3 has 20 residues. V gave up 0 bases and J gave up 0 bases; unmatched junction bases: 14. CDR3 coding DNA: TGTGCCAGCAGCGTAGTAGCAGGACAGGGAAACCTACTCTCTGGAAACACCATATATTTT. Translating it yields CASSVVAGQGNLLSGNTIYF.

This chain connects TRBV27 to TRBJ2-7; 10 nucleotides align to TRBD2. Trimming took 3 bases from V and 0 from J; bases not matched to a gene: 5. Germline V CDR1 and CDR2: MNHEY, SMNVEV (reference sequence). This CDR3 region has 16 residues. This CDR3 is CASSFYSGRTSYEQYF. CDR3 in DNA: TGTGCCAGCAGTTTTTATAGCGGGAGGACCTCCTACGAGCAGTACTTC.